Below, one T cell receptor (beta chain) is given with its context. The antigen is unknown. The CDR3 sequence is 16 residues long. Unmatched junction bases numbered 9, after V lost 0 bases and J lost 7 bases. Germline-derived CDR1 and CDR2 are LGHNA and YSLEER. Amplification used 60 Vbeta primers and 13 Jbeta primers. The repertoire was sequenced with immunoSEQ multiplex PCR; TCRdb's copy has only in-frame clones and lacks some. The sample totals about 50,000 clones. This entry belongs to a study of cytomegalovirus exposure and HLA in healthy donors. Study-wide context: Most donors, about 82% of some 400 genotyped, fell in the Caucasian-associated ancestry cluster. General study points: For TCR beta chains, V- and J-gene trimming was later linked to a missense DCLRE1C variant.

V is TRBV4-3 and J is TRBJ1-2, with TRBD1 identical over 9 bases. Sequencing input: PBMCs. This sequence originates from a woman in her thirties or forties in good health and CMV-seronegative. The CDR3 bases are TGCGCCAGCAGCCAAGAATTCGGGACAGGGAGGCCTGGCTACACCTTC. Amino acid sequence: CASSQEFGTGRPGYTF.